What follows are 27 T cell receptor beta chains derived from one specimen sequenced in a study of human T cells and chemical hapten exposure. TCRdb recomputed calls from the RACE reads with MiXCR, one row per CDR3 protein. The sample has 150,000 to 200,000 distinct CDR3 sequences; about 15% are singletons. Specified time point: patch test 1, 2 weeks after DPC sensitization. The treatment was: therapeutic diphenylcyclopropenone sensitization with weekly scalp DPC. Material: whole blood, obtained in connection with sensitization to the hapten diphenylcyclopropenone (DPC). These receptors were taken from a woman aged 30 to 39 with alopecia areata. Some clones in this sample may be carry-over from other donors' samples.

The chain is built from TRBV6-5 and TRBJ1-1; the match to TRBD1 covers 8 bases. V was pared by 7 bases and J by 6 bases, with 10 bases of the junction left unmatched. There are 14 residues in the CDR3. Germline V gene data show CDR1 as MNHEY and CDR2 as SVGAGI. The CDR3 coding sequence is TGTGCCAGCACCCTCCAGGGGGGACAGGCTGAAGCTTTCTTT. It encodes CASTLQGGQAEAFF.

The CDR3, as DNA: TGCGCCAGCAGTCAATGTTCAGGGGGAGAGACCCAGTACTTC. Translated: CASSQCSGGETQYF. This sequence joins TRBV23-1 and TRBJ2-5, with 7 bases identical to TRBD1. TRBV23-1 has ORF status, its function being uncertain. J lost 4 bases, V lost 1 base, and 3 bases had no gene match. This CDR3 has 14 residues.

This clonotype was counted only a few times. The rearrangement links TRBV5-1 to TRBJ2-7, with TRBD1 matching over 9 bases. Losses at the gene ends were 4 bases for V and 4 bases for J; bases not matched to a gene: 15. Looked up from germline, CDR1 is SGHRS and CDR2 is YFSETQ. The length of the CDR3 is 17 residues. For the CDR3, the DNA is TGCGCCAGCAGCCCCCGGGACAGGGCTTTGTCCCATTACGAGCAGTACTTC. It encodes CASSPRDRALSHYEQYF.

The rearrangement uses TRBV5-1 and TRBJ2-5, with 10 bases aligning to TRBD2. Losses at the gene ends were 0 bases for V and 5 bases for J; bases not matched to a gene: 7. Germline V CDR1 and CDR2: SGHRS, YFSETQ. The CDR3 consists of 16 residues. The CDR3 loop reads CASSLASGGAAETQYF. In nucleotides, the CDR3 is TGCGCCAGCAGCTTGGCTAGCGGGGGCGCGGCGGAGACCCAGTACTTC.

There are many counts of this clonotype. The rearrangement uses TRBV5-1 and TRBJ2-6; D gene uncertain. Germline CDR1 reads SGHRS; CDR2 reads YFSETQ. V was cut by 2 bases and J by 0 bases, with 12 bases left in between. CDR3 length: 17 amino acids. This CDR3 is CASSLTEHLSGANVLTF. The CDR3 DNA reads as TGCGCCAGCAGCTTAACGGAGCACCTCTCTGGGGCCAACGTCCTGACTTTC.

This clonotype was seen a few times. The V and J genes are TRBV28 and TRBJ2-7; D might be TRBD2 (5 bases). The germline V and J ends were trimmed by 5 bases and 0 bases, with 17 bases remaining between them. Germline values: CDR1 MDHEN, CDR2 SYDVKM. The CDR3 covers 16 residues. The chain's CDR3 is CASSLLRGASSYEQYF. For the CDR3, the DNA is TGTGCCAGCAGTCTCCTCCGGGGAGCTAGCTCCTACGAGCAGTACTTC.

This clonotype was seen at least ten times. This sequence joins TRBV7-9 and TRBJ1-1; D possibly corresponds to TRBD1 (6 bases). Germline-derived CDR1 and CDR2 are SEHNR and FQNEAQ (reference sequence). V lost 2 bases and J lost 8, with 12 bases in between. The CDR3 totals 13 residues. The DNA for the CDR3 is TGTGCCAGCAGCTTATCGGGGGGCCCCGAAGCTTTCTTT. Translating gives CASSLSGGPEAFF.

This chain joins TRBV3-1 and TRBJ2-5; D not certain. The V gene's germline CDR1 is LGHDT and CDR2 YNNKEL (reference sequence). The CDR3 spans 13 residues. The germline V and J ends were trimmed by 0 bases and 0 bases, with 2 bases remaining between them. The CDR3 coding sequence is TGTGCCAGCAGCCAAGAAAACCAAGAGACCCAGTACTTC. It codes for CASSQENQETQYF.

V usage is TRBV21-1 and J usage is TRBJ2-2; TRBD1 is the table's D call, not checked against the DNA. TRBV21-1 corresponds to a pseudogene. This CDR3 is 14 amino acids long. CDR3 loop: CASIQGANSRELFF. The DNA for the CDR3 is TGTGCCAGCATCCAGGGGGCCAATTCCCGGGAGCTGTTTTTT.

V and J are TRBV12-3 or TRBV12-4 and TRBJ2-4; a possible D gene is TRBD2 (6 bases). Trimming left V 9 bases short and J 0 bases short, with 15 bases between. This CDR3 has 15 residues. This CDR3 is CARGGAGVAKNIQYF. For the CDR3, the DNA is TGTGCCAGAGGAGGGGCAGGAGTAGCCAAAAACATTCAGTACTTC.

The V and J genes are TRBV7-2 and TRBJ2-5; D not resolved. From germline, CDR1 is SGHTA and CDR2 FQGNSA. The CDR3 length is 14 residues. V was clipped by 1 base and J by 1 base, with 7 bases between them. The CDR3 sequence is CASSLDVSQETQYF. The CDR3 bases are TGTGCCAGCAGCTTAGATGTCAGCCAAGAGACCCAGTACTTC.

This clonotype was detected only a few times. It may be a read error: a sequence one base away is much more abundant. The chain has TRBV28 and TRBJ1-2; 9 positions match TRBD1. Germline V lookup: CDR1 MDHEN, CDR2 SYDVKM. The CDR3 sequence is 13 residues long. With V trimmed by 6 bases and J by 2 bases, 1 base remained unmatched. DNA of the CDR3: TGTGCCAGCAGGGGGACAGGGAACTATGGCTACACCTTC. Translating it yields CASRGTGNYGYTF.

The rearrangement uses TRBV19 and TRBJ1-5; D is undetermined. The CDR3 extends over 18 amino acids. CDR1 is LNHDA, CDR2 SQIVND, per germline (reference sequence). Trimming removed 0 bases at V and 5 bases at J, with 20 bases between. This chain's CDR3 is CASSIEGGPAPVYQPQHF. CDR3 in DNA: TGTGCCAGTAGTATAGAGGGTGGGCCAGCCCCGGTTTATCAGCCCCAGCATTTT.

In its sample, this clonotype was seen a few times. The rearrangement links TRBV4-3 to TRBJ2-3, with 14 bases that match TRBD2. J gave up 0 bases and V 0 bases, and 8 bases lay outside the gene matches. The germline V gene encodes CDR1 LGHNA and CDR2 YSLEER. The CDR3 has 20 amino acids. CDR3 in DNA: TGCGCCAGCAGCCAAGATTACGGACTAGCGGGGGGATCTAGCACAGATACGCAGTATTTT. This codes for CASSQDYGLAGGSSTDTQYF.

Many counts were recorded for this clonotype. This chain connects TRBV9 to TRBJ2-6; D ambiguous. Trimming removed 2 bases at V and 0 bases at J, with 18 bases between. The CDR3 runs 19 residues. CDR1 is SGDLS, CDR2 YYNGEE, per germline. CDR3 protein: CASSVKARVGSSGANVLTF. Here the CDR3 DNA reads TGTGCCAGCAGCGTGAAAGCAAGGGTAGGAAGCTCTGGGGCCAACGTCCTGACTTTC.

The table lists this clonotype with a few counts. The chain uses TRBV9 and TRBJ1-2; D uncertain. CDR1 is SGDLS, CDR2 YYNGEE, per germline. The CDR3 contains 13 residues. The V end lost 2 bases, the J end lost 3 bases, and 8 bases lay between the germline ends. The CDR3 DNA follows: TGTGCCAGCAGCGTCGACGAACACTATGGCTACACCTTC. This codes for CASSVDEHYGYTF. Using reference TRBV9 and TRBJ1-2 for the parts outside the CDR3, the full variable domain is DSGVTQTPKHLITATGQRVTLRCSPRSGDLSVYWYQQSLDQGLQFLIQYYNGEERAKGNILERFSAQQFPDLHSELNLSSLELGDSALYFCASSVDEHYGYTFGSGTRLTVV.

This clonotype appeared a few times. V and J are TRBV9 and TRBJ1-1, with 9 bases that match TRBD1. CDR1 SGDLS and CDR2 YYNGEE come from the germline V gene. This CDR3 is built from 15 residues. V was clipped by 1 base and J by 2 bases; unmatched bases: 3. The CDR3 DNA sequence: TGTGCCAGCAGCGTAACAGGGGGCTACAACACTGAAGCTTTCTTT. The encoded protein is CASSVTGGYNTEAFF. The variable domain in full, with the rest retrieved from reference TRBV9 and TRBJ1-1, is DSGVTQTPKHLITATGQRVTLRCSPRSGDLSVYWYQQSLDQGLQFLIQYYNGEERAKGNILERFSAQQFPDLHSELNLSSLELGDSALYFCASSVTGGYNTEAFFGQGTRLTVV.

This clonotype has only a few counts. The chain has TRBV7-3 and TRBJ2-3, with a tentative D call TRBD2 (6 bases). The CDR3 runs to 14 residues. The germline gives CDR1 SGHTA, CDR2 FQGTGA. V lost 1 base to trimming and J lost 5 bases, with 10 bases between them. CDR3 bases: TGTGCCAGCAGCTTAAACGGCGGGATAGATACGCAGTATTTT. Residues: CASSLNGGIDTQYF.

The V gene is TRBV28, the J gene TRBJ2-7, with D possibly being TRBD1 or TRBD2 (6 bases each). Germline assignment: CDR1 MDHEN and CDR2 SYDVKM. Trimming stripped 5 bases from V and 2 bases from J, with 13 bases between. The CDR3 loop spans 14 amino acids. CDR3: CASSPRGPAYEQYF. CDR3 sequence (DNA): TGTGCCAGCAGTCCTCGGGGGCCGGCCTACGAGCAGTACTTC.

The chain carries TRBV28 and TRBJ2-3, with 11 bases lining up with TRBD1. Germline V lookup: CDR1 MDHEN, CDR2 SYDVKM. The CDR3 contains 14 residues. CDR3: CAWTGGGNTDTQYF. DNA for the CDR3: TGTGCTTGGACAGGGGGCGGAAACACAGATACGCAGTATTTT.

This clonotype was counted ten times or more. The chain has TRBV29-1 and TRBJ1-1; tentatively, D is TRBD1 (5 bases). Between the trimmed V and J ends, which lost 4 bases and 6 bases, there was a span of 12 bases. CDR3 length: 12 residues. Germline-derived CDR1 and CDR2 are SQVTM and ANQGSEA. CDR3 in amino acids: CSVALGDAEAFF. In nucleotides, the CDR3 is TGCAGCGTTGCCCTGGGGGACGCTGAAGCTTTCTTT.

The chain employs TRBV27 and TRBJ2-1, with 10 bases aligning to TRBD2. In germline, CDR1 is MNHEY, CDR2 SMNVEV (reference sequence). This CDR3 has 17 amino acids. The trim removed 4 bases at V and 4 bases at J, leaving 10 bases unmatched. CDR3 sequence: CASSSGVAGGSYNEQFF. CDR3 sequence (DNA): TGTGCCAGCAGTTCCGGCGTAGCGGGGGGAAGTTACAATGAGCAGTTCTTC.

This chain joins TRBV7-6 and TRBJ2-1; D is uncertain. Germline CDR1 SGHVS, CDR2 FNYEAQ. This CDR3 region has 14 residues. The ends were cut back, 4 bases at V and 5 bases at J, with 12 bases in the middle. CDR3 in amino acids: CASSSESADNEQFF. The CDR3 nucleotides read TGTGCCAGCAGCTCTGAGTCCGCGGACAATGAGCAGTTCTTC.

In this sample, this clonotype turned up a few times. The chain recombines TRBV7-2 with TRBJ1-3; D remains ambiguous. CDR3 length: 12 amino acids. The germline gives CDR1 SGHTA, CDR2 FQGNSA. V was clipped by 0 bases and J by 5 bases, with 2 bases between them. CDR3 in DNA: TGTGCCAGCAGCTTAGCACGAAACACCATATATTTT. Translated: CASSLARNTIYF. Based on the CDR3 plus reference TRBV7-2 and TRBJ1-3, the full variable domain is GAGVSQSPSNKVTEKGKDVELRCDPISGHTALYWYRQSLGQGLEFLIYFQGNSAPDKSGLPSDRFSAERTGGSVSTLTIQRTQQEDSAVYLCASSLARNTIYFGEGSWLTVV.

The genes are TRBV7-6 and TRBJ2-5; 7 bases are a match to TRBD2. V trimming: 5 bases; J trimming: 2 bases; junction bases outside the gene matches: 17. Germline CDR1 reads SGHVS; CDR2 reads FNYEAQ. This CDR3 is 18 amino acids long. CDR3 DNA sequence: TGTGCCAGCAGCGCGGGAGCCTCCGGGGGTATTGTACAAGAGACCCAGTACTTC. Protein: CASSAGASGGIVQETQYF.

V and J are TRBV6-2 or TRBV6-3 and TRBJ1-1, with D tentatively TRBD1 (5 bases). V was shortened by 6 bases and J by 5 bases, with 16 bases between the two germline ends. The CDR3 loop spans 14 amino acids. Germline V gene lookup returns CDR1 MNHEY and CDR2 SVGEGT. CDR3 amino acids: CASRDWGAGTEAFF. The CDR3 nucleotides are TGTGCCAGCAGAGACTGGGGCGCCGGTACTGAAGCTTTCTTT.

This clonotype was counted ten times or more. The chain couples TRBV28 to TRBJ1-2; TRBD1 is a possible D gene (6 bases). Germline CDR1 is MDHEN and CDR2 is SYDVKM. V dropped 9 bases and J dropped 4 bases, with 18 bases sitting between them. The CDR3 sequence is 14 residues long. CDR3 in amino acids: CASVPQGFGYGYTF. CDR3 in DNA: TGTGCCAGTGTTCCCCAGGGGTTTGGCTATGGCTACACCTTC.